A single sample gave rise to the 17 T cell receptor beta chains below, sequenced in a study of CD8+ T cells in alopecia areata. After isolation, RNA underwent reverse transcription to generate cDNA as the sequencing template. Here immunoSEQ multiplex PCR was the method, and the copy in TCRdb shows in-frame clones only, minus some. The sample records hundreds of thousands of clones, around 67% being singletons. The sample was CD4+ T cells sorted from blood, taken at week 0. Receptor source: a human donor with alopecia areata.

The gene calls are TRBV30 and TRBJ1-6; unclear D gene. The V gene lost 5 bases and the J gene lost 13 bases, with 12 bases spanning the gap. The V gene's germline CDR1 is GTSNPN and CDR2 SVGIG (reference sequence). The CDR3 sequence is 11 residues long. CDR3 protein: CAWRSTTPLHF. DNA for the CDR3: TGTGCCTGGCGTAGTACCACTCCCCTCCACTTT.

The gene calls are TRBV7-2 and TRBJ2-5; D is unresolved. In germline, CDR1 is SGHTA, CDR2 FQGNSA. V shed 3 bases and J shed 5 bases, with 4 bases lying between them. This CDR3 has 11 residues. The CDR3 sequence: CASSFMETQYF. DNA of the CDR3: TGTGCCAGCAGCTTCATGGAGACCCAGTACTTC.

The rearrangement links TRBV4-1 to TRBJ2-3, with D perhaps TRBD1 (6 bases). The CDR3 has 17 residues. The V gene lost 2 bases and the J gene lost 2 bases, with 17 bases spanning the gap. Per the germline V gene, CDR1 is MGHRA and CDR2 is YSYEKL. The CDR3 DNA reads TGCGCCAGCAGCCAACTTTCAGGGGTACTCCACACAGATACGCAGTATTTT. This translates into CASSQLSGVLHTDTQYF.

This clone showed up just once. This chain connects TRBV29-1 to TRBJ1-1, with D tentatively TRBD1 (6 bases). The CDR3 length is 13 residues. Germline CDR1 reads SQVTM; CDR2 reads ANQGSEA. Trimming shortened V by 7 bases and J by 4 bases, and 16 bases separated the two germline ends. The CDR3: CSASTGMVTEAFF. The CDR3 DNA sequence: TGCAGCGCCAGTACAGGGATGGTCACTGAAGCTTTCTTT.

This CDR3 is CASSSPTGTDLYEQYF. DNA for the CDR3: TGTGCCAGCAGTTCACCGACAGGGACTGACCTCTACGAGCAGTACTTC. The chain has TRBV27 and TRBJ2-7; a weak D match, TRBD1 (7 bases). Germline values: CDR1 MNHEY, CDR2 SMNVEV (reference sequence). CDR3 size: 16 residues. Trimming took 4 bases from V and 3 from J, leaving 19 bases between them.

The chain joins TRBV30 to TRBJ2-7; unclear D gene. There are 14 residues in the CDR3. V was pared by 0 bases and J by 2 bases, with 11 bases between. Per the germline V gene, CDR1 is GTSNPN and CDR2 is SVGIG (reference sequence). CDR3 sequence reads: CAWSVYRVPYEQYF. The DNA of the CDR3 is TGTGCCTGGAGTGTTTATCGAGTCCCCTACGAGCAGTACTTC.

This clone was recorded at least ten times. Additional DNA sequences in this sample encode the identical CDR3. CDR3 sequence: CASSPSGGNQPQHF. The DNA for the CDR3 is TGTGCCAGCAGCCCCAGTGGGGGGAATCAGCCCCAGCATTTT. The chain combines TRBV7-2 with TRBJ1-5; D might be TRBD1 (5 bases). Germline CDR1 SGHTA, CDR2 FQGNSA. The V gene lost 5 bases and the J gene lost 4 bases, with 12 bases spanning the gap. There are 14 residues in the CDR3.

This clone was seen only a few times. The rearrangement joins TRBV4-3 to TRBJ1-4, with D possibly being TRBD1 (5 bases). Trimming removed 1 base from V and 5 bases from J, with 14 bases in between. The CDR3 runs 16 residues. Germline lookup yields CDR1 LGHNA and CDR2 YSLEER. The CDR3 loop is CASSQVGDGRNEKLFF. CDR3 nucleotides: TGCGCCAGCAGCCAAGTGGGGGACGGAAGGAATGAAAAACTGTTTTTT.

The gene calls are TRBV30 and TRBJ2-7; D assignment may be TRBD1 or TRBD2 (6 bases each). V gave up 2 bases and J gave up 5 bases, with 13 bases separating them. There are 13 residues in the CDR3. From germline, CDR1 is GTSNPN and CDR2 SVGIG (reference sequence). The CDR3, as DNA: TGTGCCTGGAGTTACAGGAGGGGGGACGAGCAGTACTTC. It translates to CAWSYRRGDEQYF.

J is TRBJ2-1 and V is TRBV7-2, with D perhaps matching TRBD1 (5 bases). The CDR3 has 15 residues. V was shortened by 4 bases and J by 2 bases, with 12 bases between the two germline ends. CDR1 and CDR2 from the germline V gene are SGHTA and FQGNSA. CDR3: CASSSSSGPYNEQFF. Here the CDR3 DNA reads TGTGCCAGCAGCTCTTCATCAGGGCCCTACAATGAGCAGTTCTTC.

This clone was detected only a few times. The rearrangement joins TRBV5-1 to TRBJ1-5; D not resolved. This CDR3 region has 14 residues. Trimming took off 0 bases at V and 5 bases at J, with 9 bases between the two ends. Per germline, CDR1 SGHRS and CDR2 YFSETQ. DNA of the CDR3: TGCGCCAGCAGCTTGGATGGCAGTGATCAGCCCCAGCATTTT. It encodes CASSLDGSDQPQHF.

The rearrangement links TRBV30 to TRBJ2-1; no clear D. The germline V and J ends were trimmed by 1 base and 13 bases, with 11 bases remaining between them. CDR3 length: 11 residues. Germline V gene data show CDR1 as GTSNPN and CDR2 as SVGIG (reference sequence). In DNA, the CDR3 is TGTGCCTGGAGTGAAGGACCATCCCAGTTCTTC. It translates to CAWSEGPSQFF.

The sample holds a few counts of this clone. The chain links TRBV9 to TRBJ2-1, with a tentative D call TRBD2 (6 bases). The CDR3 spans 15 residues. Germline assignment: CDR1 SGDLS and CDR2 YYNGEE. Trimming stripped 0 bases from V and 3 bases from J, with 10 bases between. The CDR3 reads CASSVAGDVYNEQFF. The CDR3 DNA is TGTGCCAGCAGCGTAGCGGGGGATGTCTACAATGAGCAGTTCTTC.

The chain joins TRBV9 to TRBJ2-2; 7 nucleotides line up with TRBD2. Germline assignment: CDR1 SGDLS and CDR2 YYNGEE. The CDR3 contains 14 residues. The V segment lost 6 bases and the J segment 2 bases; nucleotides outside the gene matches: 4. Written as DNA, the CDR3 is TGTGCCAGCACACCGGGACTAAACACCGGGGAGCTGTTTTTT. Residues: CASTPGLNTGELFF.

Points on this clone: In the same sample, other DNA sequences code for this CDR3. The rearrangement links TRBV6-5 to TRBJ1-5; unclear D gene. Germline V gene lookup returns CDR1 MNHEY and CDR2 SVGAGI. The V end was cut by 0 bases, the J end by 1 base, with 1 base between. This CDR3 is 13 amino acids long. The chain's CDR3 is CASSYSSNQPQHF. The CDR3 nucleotides are TGTGCCAGCAGTTACTCCAGCAATCAGCCCCAGCATTTT.

The chain joins TRBV7-2 to TRBJ2-3, with D perhaps matching TRBD2 (6 bases). CDR3 length equals 14 residues. Trimming removed 5 bases at V and 3 bases at J, with 12 bases between. CDR1 and CDR2 from the germline V gene are SGHTA and FQGNSA. CDR3 residues: CASSPQAGTDTQYF. Written as DNA, the CDR3 is TGTGCCAGCAGCCCTCAGGCGGGAACAGATACGCAGTATTTT.

This sequence joins TRBV5-1 and TRBJ2-5; tentative D call: TRBD1 (5 bases). The V end lost 3 bases, the J end lost 0 bases, and 12 bases lay between the germline ends. This CDR3 contains 15 residues. Germline loops: CDR1 SGHRS, CDR2 YFSETQ. The CDR3 is CASSYSTGDQETQYF. As DNA, the CDR3 is TGCGCCAGCAGCTATTCCACAGGAGACCAAGAGACCCAGTACTTC.